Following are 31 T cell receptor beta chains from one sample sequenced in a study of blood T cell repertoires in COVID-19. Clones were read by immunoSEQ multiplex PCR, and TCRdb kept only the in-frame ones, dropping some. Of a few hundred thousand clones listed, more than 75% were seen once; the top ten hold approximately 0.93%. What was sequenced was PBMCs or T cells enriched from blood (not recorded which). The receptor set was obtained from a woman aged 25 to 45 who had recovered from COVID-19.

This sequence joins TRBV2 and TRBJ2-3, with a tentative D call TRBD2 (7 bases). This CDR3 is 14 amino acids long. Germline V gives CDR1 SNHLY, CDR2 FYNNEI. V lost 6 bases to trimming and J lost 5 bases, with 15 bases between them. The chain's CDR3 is CASSWGGGEDTQYF. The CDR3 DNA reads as TGTGCCAGCAGCTGGGGGGGCGGTGAAGATACGCAGTATTTT.

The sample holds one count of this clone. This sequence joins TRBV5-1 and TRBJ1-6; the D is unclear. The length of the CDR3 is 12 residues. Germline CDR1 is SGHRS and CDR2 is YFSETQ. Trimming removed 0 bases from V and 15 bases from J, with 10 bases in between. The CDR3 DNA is TGCGCCAGCAGCTTGGACCGGGGTCTCCTCCACTTT. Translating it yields CASSLDRGLLHF.

CDR3 DNA sequence: TGCGCCAGCAGCATGGACGGCCAGGGTTCTGGTGAGCAGTTCTTC. As protein: CASSMDGQGSGEQFF. V usage is TRBV5-1 and J usage is TRBJ2-1, with a weak D call TRBD1 (5 bases). The V gene lost 4 bases and the J gene lost 9 bases, with 20 bases spanning the gap. The CDR3 has 15 residues. Germline V CDR1 and CDR2: SGHRS, YFSETQ.

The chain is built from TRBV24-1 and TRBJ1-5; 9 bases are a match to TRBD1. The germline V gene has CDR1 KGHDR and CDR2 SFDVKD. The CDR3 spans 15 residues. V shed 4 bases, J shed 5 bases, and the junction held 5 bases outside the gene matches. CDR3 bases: TGTGCCACCAGTGACCACAGGGGGCTGGATCAGCCCCAGCATTTT. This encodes CATSDHRGLDQPQHF.

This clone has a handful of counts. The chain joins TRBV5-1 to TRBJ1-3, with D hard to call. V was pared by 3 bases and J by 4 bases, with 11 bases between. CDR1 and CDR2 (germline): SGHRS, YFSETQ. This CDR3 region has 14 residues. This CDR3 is CASSSREGGNTIYF. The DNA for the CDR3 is TGCGCCAGCAGCTCGCGGGAAGGGGGAAACACCATATATTTT.

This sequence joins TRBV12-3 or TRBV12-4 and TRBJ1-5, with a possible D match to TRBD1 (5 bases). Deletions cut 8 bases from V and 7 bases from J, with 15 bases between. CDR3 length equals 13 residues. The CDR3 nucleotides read TGTGCCAGCGCCCTCGGGGCGGGGCAGCCCCAGCATTTT. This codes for CASALGAGQPQHF.

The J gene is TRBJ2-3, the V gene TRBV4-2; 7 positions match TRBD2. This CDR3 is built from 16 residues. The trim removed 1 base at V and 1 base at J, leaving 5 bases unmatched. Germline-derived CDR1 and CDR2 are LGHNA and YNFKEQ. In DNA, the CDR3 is TGTGCCAGCAGCCAAGCGCCCAGCGGGGGCACAGATACGCAGTATTTT. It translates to CASSQAPSGGTDTQYF.

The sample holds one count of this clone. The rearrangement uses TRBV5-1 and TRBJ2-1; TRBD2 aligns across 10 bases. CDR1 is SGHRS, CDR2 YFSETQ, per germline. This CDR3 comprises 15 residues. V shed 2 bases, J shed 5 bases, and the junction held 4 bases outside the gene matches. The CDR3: CASSFSGGSHNEQFF. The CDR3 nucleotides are TGCGCCAGCAGCTTTAGCGGGGGGAGCCACAATGAGCAGTTCTTC.

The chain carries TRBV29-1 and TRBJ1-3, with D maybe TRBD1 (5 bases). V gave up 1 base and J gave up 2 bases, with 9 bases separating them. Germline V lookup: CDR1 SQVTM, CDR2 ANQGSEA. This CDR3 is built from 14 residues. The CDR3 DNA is TGCAGCGTTGAAGTCGAAGGGGCTGGAAACACCATATATTTT. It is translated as CSVEVEGAGNTIYF.

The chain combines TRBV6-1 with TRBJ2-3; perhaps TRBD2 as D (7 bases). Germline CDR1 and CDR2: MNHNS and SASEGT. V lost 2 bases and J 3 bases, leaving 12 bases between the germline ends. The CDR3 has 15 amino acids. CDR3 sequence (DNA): TGTGCCAGCAGTGAACTGAGGGGGGGAACAGATACGCAGTATTTT. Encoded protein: CASSELRGGTDTQYF.

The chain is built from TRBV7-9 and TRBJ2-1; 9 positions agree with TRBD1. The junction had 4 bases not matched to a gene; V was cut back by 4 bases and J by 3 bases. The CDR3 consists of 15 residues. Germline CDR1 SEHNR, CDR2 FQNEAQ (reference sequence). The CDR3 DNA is TGTGCCAGCAGCTCCGGGACAGGGCTCTACAATGAGCAGTTCTTC. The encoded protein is CASSSGTGLYNEQFF. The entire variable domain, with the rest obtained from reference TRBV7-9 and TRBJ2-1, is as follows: DTGVSQNPRHKITKRGQNVTFRCDPISEHNRLYWYRQTLGQGPEFLTYFQNEAQLEKSRLLSDRFSAERPKGSFSTLEIQRTEQGDSAMYLCASSSGTGLYNEQFFGPGTRLTVL.

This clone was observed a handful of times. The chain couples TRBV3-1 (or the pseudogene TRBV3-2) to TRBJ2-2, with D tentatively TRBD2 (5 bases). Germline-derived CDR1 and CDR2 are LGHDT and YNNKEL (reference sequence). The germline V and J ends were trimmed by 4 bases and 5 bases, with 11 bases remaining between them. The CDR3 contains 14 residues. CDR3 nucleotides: TGTGCCAGCAGCCCTGGAGGTCCTACCGGGGAGCTGTTTTTT. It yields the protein CASSPGGPTGELFF.

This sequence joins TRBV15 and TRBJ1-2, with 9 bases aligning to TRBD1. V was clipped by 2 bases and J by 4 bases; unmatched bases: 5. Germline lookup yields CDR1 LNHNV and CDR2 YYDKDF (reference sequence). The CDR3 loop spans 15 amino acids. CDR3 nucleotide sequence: TGTGCCACCAGCAGACCACAGGGGGCGTTCTATGGCTACACCTTC. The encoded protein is CATSRPQGAFYGYTF.

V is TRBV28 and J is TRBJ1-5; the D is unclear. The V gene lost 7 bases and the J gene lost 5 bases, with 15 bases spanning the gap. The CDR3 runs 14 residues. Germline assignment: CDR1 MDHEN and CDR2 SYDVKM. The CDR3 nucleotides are TGTGCCAGCACCCCACTCGGGGTGGATCAGCCCCAGCATTTT. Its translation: CASTPLGVDQPQHF.

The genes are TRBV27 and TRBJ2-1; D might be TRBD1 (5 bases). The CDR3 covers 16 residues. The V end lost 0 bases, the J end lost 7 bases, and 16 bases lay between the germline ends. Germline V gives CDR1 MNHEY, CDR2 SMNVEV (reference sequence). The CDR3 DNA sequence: TGTGCCAGCAGTTTATCGCAGGGCCGTTTGGGTAATGAGCAGTTCTTC. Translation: CASSLSQGRLGNEQFF.

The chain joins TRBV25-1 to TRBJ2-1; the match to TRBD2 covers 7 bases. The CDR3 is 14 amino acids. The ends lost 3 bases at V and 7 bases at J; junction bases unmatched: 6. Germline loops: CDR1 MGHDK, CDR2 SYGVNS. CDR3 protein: CASSDGGAGNEQFF. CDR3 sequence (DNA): TGTGCCAGCAGTGATGGGGGAGCGGGGAATGAGCAGTTCTTC. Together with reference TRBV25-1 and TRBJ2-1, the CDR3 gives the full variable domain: EADIYQTPRYLVIGTGKKITLECSQTMGHDKMYWYQQDPGMELHLIHYSYGVNSTEKGDLSSESTVSRIRTEHFPLTLESARPSHTSQYLCASSDGGAGNEQFFGPGTRLTVL.

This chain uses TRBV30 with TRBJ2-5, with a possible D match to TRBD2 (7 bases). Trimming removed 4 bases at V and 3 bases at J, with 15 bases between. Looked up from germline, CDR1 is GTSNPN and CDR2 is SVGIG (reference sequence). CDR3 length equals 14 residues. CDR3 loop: CAWIGGGGEETQYF. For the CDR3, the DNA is TGTGCCTGGATTGGAGGGGGGGGCGAAGAGACCCAGTACTTC.

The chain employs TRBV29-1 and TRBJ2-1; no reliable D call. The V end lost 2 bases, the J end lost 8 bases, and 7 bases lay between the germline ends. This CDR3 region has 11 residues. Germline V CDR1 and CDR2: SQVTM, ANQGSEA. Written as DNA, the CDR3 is TGCAGCGTTGAATTCGGTGATGAGCAGTTCTTC. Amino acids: CSVEFGDEQFF.

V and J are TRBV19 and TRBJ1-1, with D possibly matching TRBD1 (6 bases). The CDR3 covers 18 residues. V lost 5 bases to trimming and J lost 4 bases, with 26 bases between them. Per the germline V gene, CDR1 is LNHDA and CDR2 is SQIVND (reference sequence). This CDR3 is CASSPQQGLRFEGTEAFF. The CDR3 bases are TGTGCCAGTAGTCCCCAGCAGGGGCTAAGGTTTGAAGGCACTGAAGCTTTCTTT.

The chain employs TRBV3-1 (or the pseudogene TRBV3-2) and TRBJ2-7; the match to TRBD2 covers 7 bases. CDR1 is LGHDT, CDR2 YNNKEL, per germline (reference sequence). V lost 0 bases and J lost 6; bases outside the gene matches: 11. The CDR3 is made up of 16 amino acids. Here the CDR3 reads CASSQDRMRGKGEQYF. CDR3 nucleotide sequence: TGTGCCAGCAGCCAAGATAGGATGCGGGGGAAGGGCGAGCAGTACTTC.

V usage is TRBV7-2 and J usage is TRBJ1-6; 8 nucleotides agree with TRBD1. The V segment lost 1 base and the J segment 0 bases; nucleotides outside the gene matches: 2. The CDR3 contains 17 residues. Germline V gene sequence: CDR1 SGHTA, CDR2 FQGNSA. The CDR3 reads CASSLDRGFSYNSPLHF. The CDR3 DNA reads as TGTGCCAGCAGCTTAGACAGGGGGTTCTCCTATAATTCACCCCTCCACTTT. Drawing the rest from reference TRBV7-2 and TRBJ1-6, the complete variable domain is GAGVSQSPSNKVTEKGKDVELRCDPISGHTALYWYRQSLGQGLEFLIYFQGNSAPDKSGLPSDRFSAERTGGSVSTLTIQRTQQEDSAVYLCASSLDRGFSYNSPLHFGNGTRLTVT.

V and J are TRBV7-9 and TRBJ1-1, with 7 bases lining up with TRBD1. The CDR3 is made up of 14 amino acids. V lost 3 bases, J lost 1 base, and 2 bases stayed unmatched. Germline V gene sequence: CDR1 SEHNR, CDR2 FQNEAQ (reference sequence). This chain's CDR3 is CASSLDRSNTEAFF. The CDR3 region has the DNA TGTGCCAGCAGCTTGGACAGGTCGAACACTGAAGCTTTCTTT. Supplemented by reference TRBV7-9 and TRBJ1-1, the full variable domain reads DTGVSQNPRHKITKRGQNVTFRCDPISEHNRLYWYRQTLGQGPEFLTYFQNEAQLEKSRLLSDRFSAERPKGSFSTLEIQRTEQGDSAMYLCASSLDRSNTEAFFGQGTRLTVV.

CDR3 residues: CASSPPRDTSGNTIYF. Here the CDR3 DNA reads TGTGCCAGCAGTCCTCCACGGGATACCTCTGGAAACACCATATATTTT. This chain joins TRBV28 and TRBJ1-3; D remains ambiguous. Trimming removed 5 bases at V and 0 bases at J, with 14 bases between. This CDR3 spans 16 amino acids. CDR1 is MDHEN, CDR2 SYDVKM, per germline.

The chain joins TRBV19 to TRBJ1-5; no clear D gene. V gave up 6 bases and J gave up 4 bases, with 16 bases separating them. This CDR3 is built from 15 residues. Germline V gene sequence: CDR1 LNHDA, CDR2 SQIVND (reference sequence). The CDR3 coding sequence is TGTGCCAGTAGAGCGGACCGATCTTCTAATCAGCCCCAGCATTTT. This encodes CASRADRSSNQPQHF.

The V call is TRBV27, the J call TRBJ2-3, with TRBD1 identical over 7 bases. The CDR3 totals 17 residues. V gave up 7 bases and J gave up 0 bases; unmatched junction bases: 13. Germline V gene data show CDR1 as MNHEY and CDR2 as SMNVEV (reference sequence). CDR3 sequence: CASTSAGTVLSTDTQYF. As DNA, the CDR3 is TGTGCCAGCACCTCCGCCGGGACAGTACTTAGCACAGATACGCAGTATTTT.

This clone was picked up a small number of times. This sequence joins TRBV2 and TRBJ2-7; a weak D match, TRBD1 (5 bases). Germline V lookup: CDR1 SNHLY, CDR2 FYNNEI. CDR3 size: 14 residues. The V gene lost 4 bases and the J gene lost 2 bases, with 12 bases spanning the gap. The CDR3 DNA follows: TGTGCCAGCAGTGGGACACTACTAACCTACGAGCAGTACTTC. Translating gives CASSGTLLTYEQYF. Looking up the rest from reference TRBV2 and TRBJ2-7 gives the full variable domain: EPEVTQTPSHQVTQMGQEVILRCVPISNHLYFYWYRQILGQKVEFLVSFYNNEISEKSEIFDDQFSVERPDGSNFTLKIRSTKLEDSAMYFCASSGTLLTYEQYFGPGTRLTVT.

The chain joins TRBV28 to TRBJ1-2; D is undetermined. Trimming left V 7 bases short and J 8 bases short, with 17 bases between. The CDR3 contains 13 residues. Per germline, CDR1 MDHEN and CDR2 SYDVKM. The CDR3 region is CASTADSRGGYTF. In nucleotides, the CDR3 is TGTGCCAGCACCGCGGACTCTCGCGGGGGCTACACCTTC.

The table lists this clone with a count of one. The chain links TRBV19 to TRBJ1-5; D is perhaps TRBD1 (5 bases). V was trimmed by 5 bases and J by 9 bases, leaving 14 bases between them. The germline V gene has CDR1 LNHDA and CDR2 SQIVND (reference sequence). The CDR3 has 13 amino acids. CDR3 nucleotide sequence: TGTGCCAGTAGTTTGGACATAACTTCGCCCCAGCATTTT. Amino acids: CASSLDITSPQHF.

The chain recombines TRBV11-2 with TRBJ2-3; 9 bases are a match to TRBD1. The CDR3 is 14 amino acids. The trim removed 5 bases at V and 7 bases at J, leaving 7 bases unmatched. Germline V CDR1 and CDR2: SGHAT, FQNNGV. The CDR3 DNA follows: TGTGCCAGCAGCCAGGGACAGGGACTCCATACGCAGTATTTT. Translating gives CASSQGQGLHTQYF.

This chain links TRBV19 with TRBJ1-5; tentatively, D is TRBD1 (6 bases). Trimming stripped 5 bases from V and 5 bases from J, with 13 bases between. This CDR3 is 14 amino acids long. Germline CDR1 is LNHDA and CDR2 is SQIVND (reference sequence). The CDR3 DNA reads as TGTGCCAGTAGTCCGAGGGGGTCGGATCAGCCCCAGCATTTT. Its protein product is CASSPRGSDQPQHF.

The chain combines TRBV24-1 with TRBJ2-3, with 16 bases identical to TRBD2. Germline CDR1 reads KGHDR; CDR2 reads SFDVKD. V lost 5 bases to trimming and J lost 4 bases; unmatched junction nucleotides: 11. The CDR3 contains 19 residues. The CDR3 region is CATSAGSGTSGGGADTQYF. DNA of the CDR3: TGTGCCACCAGTGCCGGCTCCGGGACTAGCGGGGGGGGAGCAGATACGCAGTATTTT.